What follows is one TCR beta chain and its context. Its antigen remains unidentified. The assay was immunoSEQ multiplex PCR, and TCRdb's table has in-frame clones only and misses some. The repertoire holds 60,000 to 75,000 clones, with 70% to 85% as singletons. The CDR3 totals 17 residues. V gave up 5 bases and J gave up 4 bases; unmatched junction bases: 11. The germline V gene encodes CDR1 SGHVS and CDR2 FNYEAQ. These newly diagnosed stage II-IVA oral cavity squamous cell carcinoma patients had no prior systemic or radiation treatment. These oral cavity squamous cell carcinomas were HPV-negative and locally advanced. This sample was taken from a study of neoadjuvant anti-PD-1 for oral cavity cancer. Study outcomes and limitations: With a few patients per group, TCR findings need larger cohorts.

The chain carries TRBV7-6 and TRBJ2-6; TRBD1 matches 7 bases. The source is a person between 40 and 80 years old with oral cavity squamous cell carcinoma. The specimen comprised PBMCs, sampled before nivolumab (anti-PD-1) treatment. CDR3 sequence reads: CASSGPGQRLGANVLTF. For the CDR3, the DNA is TGTGCCAGCAGCGGTCCGGGACAGAGATTAGGGGCCAACGTCCTGACTTTC.